Below are 31 T cell receptor beta chains sequenced from a single sample in a study of control samples from healthy donors and cancer patients. Here immunoSEQ multiplex PCR was the method, and the copy in TCRdb shows in-frame clones only, minus some. The table has just under 80,000 clones, roughly 89% seen once. The specimen was PBMCs. The source of these receptors is a woman in her sixties or seventies with head and neck cancer.

This clone has just a few counts. This chain joins TRBV12-3 or TRBV12-4 and TRBJ2-1, with D tentatively TRBD1 (5 bases). Trimming removed 3 bases at V and 9 bases at J, with 9 bases between. The CDR3 is made up of 12 amino acids. The CDR3 sequence is CASSFQGFEQFF. CDR3 DNA: TGTGCCAGCAGTTTTCAGGGTTTTGAGCAGTTCTTC.

This CDR3 is CASGPQGGGGETQYF. Written as DNA, the CDR3 is TGTGCTAGTGGTCCCCAGGGTGGAGGGGGTGAGACCCAGTACTTC. The chain recombines TRBV12-5 with TRBJ2-5; D assignment may be TRBD1 or TRBD2 (6 bases each). V was pared by 5 bases and J by 5 bases, with 18 bases between. Per germline, CDR1 LGHNT and CDR2 FRNRAP. The CDR3 runs 15 residues.

V gene TRBV19 combines with J gene TRBJ1-6; D not resolved. The germline V gene has CDR1 LNHDA and CDR2 SQIVND (reference sequence). Between the trimmed V and J ends, which lost 5 bases and 4 bases, there was a span of 6 bases. The CDR3 contains 13 residues. The CDR3 spells CASSVEYNSPLHF. CDR3 DNA sequence: TGTGCCAGTAGTGTCGAGTATAATTCACCCCTCCACTTT.

The chain recombines TRBV18 with TRBJ2-7; 13 bases map to TRBD2. Germline CDR1 KGHSH, CDR2 LQKENI. V gave up 3 bases and J gave up 5 bases; unmatched junction bases: 4. The CDR3 totals 15 residues. The CDR3 DNA reads as TGTGCCAGCTCACCGGGACTAGCGGGAATTAACGAGCAGTACTTC. Protein sequence: CASSPGLAGINEQYF.

This clone was seen a single time. V is TRBV7-3 and J is TRBJ1-2; D is uncertain. V gave up 3 bases and J gave up 5 bases, with 16 bases separating them. The germline CDR1 and CDR2 sequences are SGHTA and FQGTGA. The CDR3 is 15 residues long. In nucleotides, the CDR3 is TGTGCCAGCAGCTTTGACCCTTCAGGAGGTTATGGCTACACCTTC. Protein product: CASSFDPSGGYGYTF.

V is TRBV6-1 and J is TRBJ2-3, with 7 bases lining up with TRBD2. The V segment lost 4 bases and the J segment 1 base; nucleotides outside the gene matches: 8. The CDR3 contains 16 residues. Per germline, CDR1 MNHNS and CDR2 SASEGT. CDR3 bases: TGTGCCAGCAGTGGGTACGAGCGGGAAGGCACAGATACGCAGTATTTT. Residues: CASSGYEREGTDTQYF.

The CDR3 loop is CASSELTSLNEQFF. The DNA of the CDR3 is TGTGCCAGCTCAGAACTGACTAGTCTCAATGAGCAGTTCTTC. The rearrangement uses TRBV18 and TRBJ2-1, with D tentatively TRBD2 (6 bases). The germline gives CDR1 KGHSH, CDR2 LQKENI. V lost 5 bases to trimming and J lost 6 bases, with 14 bases between them. The CDR3 consists of 14 residues.

Comments on this clone: Compared with germline, one end of the junction differs, possibly owing to a read error. The V and J genes are TRBV3-1 (or the pseudogene TRBV3-2) and TRBJ1-2; TRBD1 aligns across 7 bases. Germline values: CDR1 LGHDT, CDR2 YNNKEL (reference sequence). The CDR3 loop spans 16 amino acids. CDR3: CTSSHGEAGGRVGYTF. The DNA of the CDR3 is TGTACCAGCAGCCATGGAGAGGCAGGGGGACGTGTGGGCTACACCTTC.

The chain carries TRBV6-2 or TRBV6-3 and TRBJ2-7, with TRBD1 matching over 7 bases. CDR1 MNHEY and CDR2 SVGEGT come from the germline V gene. Losses at the gene ends were 2 bases for V and 2 bases for J; bases not matched to a gene: 3. CDR3 length: 14 residues. The CDR3 here is CASSYGTAPYEQYF. DNA of the CDR3: TGTGCCAGCAGTTACGGGACAGCCCCCTACGAGCAGTACTTC.

The rearrangement joins TRBV6-2 or TRBV6-3 to TRBJ2-3, with no clear D. Trimming removed 2 bases at V and 0 bases at J, with 15 bases between. This CDR3 spans 17 amino acids. Germline V gene sequence: CDR1 MNHEY, CDR2 SVGEGT. The CDR3 nucleotides read TGTGCCAGCAGTTACGGCCTTGTTTGGGCTAGCACAGATACGCAGTATTTT. Its protein is CASSYGLVWASTDTQYF.

V and J are TRBV12-3 or TRBV12-4 and TRBJ2-1, with 8 bases that match TRBD1. Trimming removed 5 bases from V and 7 bases from J; junction bases left unmatched: 4. CDR3 length: 13 residues. In DNA, the CDR3 is TGTGCCAGCAGTCATACAGGGGGTAATGAGCAGTTCTTC. This translates into CASSHTGGNEQFF.

This rearrangement joins TRBV24-1 to TRBJ2-7; TRBD2 aligns across 8 bases. The V and J ends lost 2 bases and 3 bases, in that order; junction bases with no gene match: 5. The germline V gene encodes CDR1 KGHDR and CDR2 SFDVKD. This CDR3 contains 15 residues. The CDR3 nucleotides are TGTGCCACCAGTGATTCCGGGGGGGACGGCTACGAGCAGTACTTC. This gives the protein CATSDSGGDGYEQYF.

The V gene is TRBV5-1, the J gene TRBJ2-3; the match to TRBD2 covers 10 bases. Per the germline V gene, CDR1 is SGHRS and CDR2 is YFSETQ. CDR3 length: 15 amino acids. Germline trimming cut 4 bases from V and 8 bases from J; bases unmatched to any gene: 10. The CDR3 DNA is TGCGCCAGCAGCCCTCAACTAGCGGGATCAGTTACGCAGTATTTT. Translating gives CASSPQLAGSVTQYF.

This chain connects TRBV19 to TRBJ1-2; 8 nucleotides match TRBD1. The CDR3 runs 16 residues. V shed 4 bases, J shed 5 bases, and the junction held 12 bases outside the gene matches. Germline V gives CDR1 LNHDA, CDR2 SQIVND (reference sequence). DNA for the CDR3: TGTGCCAGTAGTACGACCTGGACAGGGAATTGGTATGGCTACACCTTC. This codes for CASSTTWTGNWYGYTF.

This rearrangement joins TRBV29-1 to TRBJ2-7, with a possible D match to TRBD1 (6 bases). CDR3 length: 12 amino acids. Germline CDR1 is SQVTM and CDR2 is ANQGSEA. Trimming stripped 7 bases from V and 4 bases from J, with 14 bases between. The DNA of the CDR3 is TGCAGCGCCGAAGGGGGACAATACGAGCAGTACTTC. It specifies CSAEGGQYEQYF.

The chain uses TRBV7-9 and TRBJ1-1, with D perhaps TRBD1 (5 bases). This CDR3 has 17 amino acids. V was clipped by 0 bases and J by 1 base, with 15 bases between them. In germline, CDR1 is SEHNR, CDR2 FQNEAQ (reference sequence). As DNA, the CDR3 is TGTGCCAGCAGCTTAGCGAATTTGGGAACAGGGAACACTGAAGCTTTCTTT. It is translated as CASSLANLGTGNTEAFF.

V gene TRBV7-2 combines with J gene TRBJ1-6; D is unclear. This CDR3 spans 15 amino acids. Looked up from germline, CDR1 is SGHTA and CDR2 is FQGNSA. Trimming removed 3 bases from V and 7 bases from J, with 13 bases in between. CDR3 sequence reads: CASSFPPSWNSPLHF. As DNA, the CDR3 is TGTGCCAGCAGCTTTCCCCCAAGTTGGAATTCACCCCTCCACTTT.

V is TRBV12-2 and J is TRBJ2-2; the D call in the table, TRBD2, was not verified against the DNA. TRBV12-2 is annotated as a pseudogene. This CDR3 has 19 residues. CDR3 amino acids: CASRLATTRRGLATGELFF. The DNA for the CDR3 is TGTGCAAGTCGCTTAGCTACTACGAGGCGGGGTCTAGCCACCGGGGAGCTGTTTTTT.

The V call is TRBV18, the J call TRBJ2-5, with TRBD1 as a possible D gene (5 bases). V was clipped by 6 bases and J by 5 bases, with 22 bases between them. The CDR3 length is 16 residues. Looked up from germline, CDR1 is KGHSH and CDR2 is LQKENI. This CDR3 is CASSPLPLGAFETQYF. For the CDR3, the DNA is TGTGCCAGCTCTCCCCTGCCCCTTGGGGCCTTCGAGACCCAGTACTTC.

The chain employs TRBV18 and TRBJ2-5; 7 bases align to TRBD2. V dropped 5 bases and J dropped 4; count of bases not matched to a gene: 4. CDR1 and CDR2 (germline): KGHSH, LQKENI. The CDR3 contains 13 residues. The CDR3 DNA is TGTGCCAGCTCAAAGGCTAGCGGAGAGACCCAGTACTTC. Amino acid sequence: CASSKASGETQYF.

This sequence joins TRBV27 and TRBJ1-1; D uncertain. In germline, CDR1 is MNHEY, CDR2 SMNVEV (reference sequence). V lost 3 bases, J lost 0 bases, and 5 bases lay in between. The CDR3 length is 13 residues. CDR3 coding DNA: TGTGCCAGCAGTTTTTGGCTGAACACTGAAGCTTTCTTT. It encodes CASSFWLNTEAFF.

The V gene is TRBV29-1, the J gene TRBJ1-1; D gene uncertain. Germline-derived CDR1 and CDR2 are SQVTM and ANQGSEA. V lost 7 bases, J lost 4 bases, and 16 bases lay in between. This CDR3 has 13 residues. The CDR3 DNA is TGCAGCGGTACAGATGGGGAGACCACTGAAGCTTTCTTT. Protein product: CSGTDGETTEAFF.

The rearrangement links TRBV19 to TRBJ1-1, with D unresolved. Per germline, CDR1 LNHDA and CDR2 SQIVND (reference sequence). CDR3 length: 13 amino acids. V was trimmed by 4 bases and J by 3 bases, leaving 9 bases between them. Written as DNA, the CDR3 is TGTGCCAGTAGTACCCTTTTGGACACTGAAGCTTTCTTT. It is translated as CASSTLLDTEAFF.

This chain uses TRBV6-5 with TRBJ2-2; the match to TRBD1 covers 7 bases. Germline loops: CDR1 MNHEY, CDR2 SVGAGI. The CDR3 sequence is 15 residues long. The V gene end was trimmed by 6 bases and the J gene end by 3 bases; junction bases not matched to a gene: 7. CDR3 nucleotide sequence: TGTGCCAGCAGGTCCGGGACAGAAGACACCGGGGAGCTGTTTTTT. Protein product: CASRSGTEDTGELFF.

This chain links TRBV28 with TRBJ1-2; D might be TRBD1 (5 bases). Germline V CDR1 and CDR2: MDHEN, SYDVKM. The CDR3 consists of 12 residues. V was cut by 8 bases and J by 2 bases, with 9 bases left in between. Here the CDR3 reads CASCNRNYGYTF. CDR3 in DNA: TGTGCCAGCTGTAACAGGAACTATGGCTACACCTTC.

The chain combines TRBV7-2 with TRBJ2-7; perhaps D is TRBD1 or TRBD2 (5 bases each). Per the germline V gene, CDR1 is SGHTA and CDR2 is FQGNSA. The CDR3 extends over 14 amino acids. Trimming pared 3 bases from V and 5 bases from J, leaving 14 bases between. The CDR3 coding sequence is TGTGCCAGCAGCTTCGTGGGACGCATCCACGAGCAGTACTTC. This codes for CASSFVGRIHEQYF.

The chain combines TRBV14 with TRBJ2-7, with a tentative D call TRBD1 (6 bases). The germline CDR1 and CDR2 sequences are SGHDN and FVKESK. V dropped 6 bases and J dropped 4 bases, with 16 bases sitting between them. The length of the CDR3 is 14 residues. The CDR3 region is CASSRTVFFYEQYF. In DNA form, the CDR3 reads TGTGCCAGCAGTCGGACAGTTTTCTTTTACGAGCAGTACTTC.

The chain is built from TRBV19 and TRBJ2-1; 7 bases line up with TRBD1. CDR1 is LNHDA and CDR2 is SQIVND in the germline V gene (reference sequence). J was trimmed by 9 bases and V by 3 bases; bases with no gene match: 17. This CDR3 comprises 17 residues. DNA for the CDR3: TGTGCCAGTAGTATGAGGCAGGGGGTTACGGTTCGTGGTGAGCAGTTCTTC. Protein product: CASSMRQGVTVRGEQFF.

The sample holds one count of this clone. The chain uses TRBV5-8 and TRBJ1-6; D possibly corresponds to TRBD1 (5 bases). The CDR3 is 14 residues long. Trimming cost V 0 bases and J 7 bases, with 8 bases left between them. Germline V lookup: CDR1 SGHTS, CDR2 YDEGEE. The CDR3 region is CASSLGPGNSPLHF. The CDR3 region has the DNA TGTGCCAGCAGCTTGGGCCCAGGGAATTCACCCCTCCACTTT.

Here the CDR3 reads CASSQNQDSGNTIYF. CDR3 DNA sequence: TGTGCCAGCAGCCAAAACCAGGATTCAGGAAACACCATATATTTT. The V gene is TRBV3-1 (or the pseudogene TRBV3-2), the J gene TRBJ1-3; unclear D gene. With 2 bases removed from V and 4 bases from J, the gap between germline ends came to 12 bases. CDR1 and CDR2 (germline): LGHDT, YNNKEL (reference sequence). CDR3 length: 15 residues.

The chain is built from TRBV4-1 and TRBJ2-7, with 9 positions matching TRBD2. This CDR3 comprises 15 residues. J gave up 3 bases and V 2 bases, and 5 bases lay outside the gene matches. Germline CDR1 MGHRA, CDR2 YSYEKL. CDR3 protein: CASSQLSSGGYEQYF. CDR3 in DNA: TGCGCCAGCAGCCAATTAAGTAGCGGGGGCTACGAGCAGTACTTC.